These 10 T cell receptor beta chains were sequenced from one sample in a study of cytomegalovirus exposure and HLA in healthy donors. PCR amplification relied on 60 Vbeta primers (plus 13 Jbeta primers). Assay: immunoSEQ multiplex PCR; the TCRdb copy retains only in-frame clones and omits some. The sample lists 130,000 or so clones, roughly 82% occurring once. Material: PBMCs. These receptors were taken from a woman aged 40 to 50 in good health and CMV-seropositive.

CDR3 in DNA: TGTGCCAGCAGCCCCGCGGCCAGTATCACCGGGGAGCTGTTTTTT. Protein: CASSPAASITGELFF. This rearrangement joins TRBV5-4 to TRBJ2-2; D gene ambiguous. This CDR3 is built from 15 residues. V was cut by 4 bases and J by 4 bases, with 14 bases left in between. CDR1 and CDR2 (germline): SGHNT, YYREEE (reference sequence).

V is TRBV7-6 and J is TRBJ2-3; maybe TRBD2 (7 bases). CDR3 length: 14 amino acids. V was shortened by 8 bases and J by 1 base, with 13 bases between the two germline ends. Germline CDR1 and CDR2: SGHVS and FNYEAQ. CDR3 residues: CASGGGLGTDTQYF. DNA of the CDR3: TGTGCCAGCGGGGGGGGCCTTGGCACAGATACGCAGTATTTT.

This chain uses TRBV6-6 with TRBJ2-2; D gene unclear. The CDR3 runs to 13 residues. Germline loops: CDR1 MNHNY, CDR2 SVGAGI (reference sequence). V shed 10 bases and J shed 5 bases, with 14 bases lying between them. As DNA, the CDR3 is TGTGCCATCCTCTCACAGCAAACCGGGGAGCTGTTTTTT. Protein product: CAILSQQTGELFF.

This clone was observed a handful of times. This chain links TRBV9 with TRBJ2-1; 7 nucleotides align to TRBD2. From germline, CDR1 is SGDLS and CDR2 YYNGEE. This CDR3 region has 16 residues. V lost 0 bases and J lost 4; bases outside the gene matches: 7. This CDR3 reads CASSVGLGGEYNEQFF. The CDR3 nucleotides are TGTGCCAGCAGCGTAGGGTTGGGGGGGGAGTACAATGAGCAGTTCTTC.

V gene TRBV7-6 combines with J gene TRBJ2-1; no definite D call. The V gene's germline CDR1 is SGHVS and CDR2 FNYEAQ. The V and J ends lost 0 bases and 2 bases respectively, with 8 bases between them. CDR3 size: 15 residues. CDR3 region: CASSLAANTYNEQFF. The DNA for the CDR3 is TGTGCCAGCAGCTTAGCAGCGAATACCTACAATGAGCAGTTCTTC.

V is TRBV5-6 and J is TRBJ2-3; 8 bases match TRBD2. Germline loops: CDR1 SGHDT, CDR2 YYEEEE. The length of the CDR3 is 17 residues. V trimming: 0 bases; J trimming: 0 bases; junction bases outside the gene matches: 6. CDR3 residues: CASSLAVSGVSTDTQYF. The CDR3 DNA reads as TGTGCCAGCAGCTTGGCTGTTAGCGGGGTGAGCACAGATACGCAGTATTTT.

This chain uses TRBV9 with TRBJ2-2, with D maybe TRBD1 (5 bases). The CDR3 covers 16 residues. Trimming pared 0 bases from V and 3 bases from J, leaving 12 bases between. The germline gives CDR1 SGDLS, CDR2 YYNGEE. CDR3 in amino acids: CASSVARRVDTGELFF. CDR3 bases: TGTGCCAGCAGCGTAGCGCGCAGGGTGGACACCGGGGAGCTGTTTTTT.

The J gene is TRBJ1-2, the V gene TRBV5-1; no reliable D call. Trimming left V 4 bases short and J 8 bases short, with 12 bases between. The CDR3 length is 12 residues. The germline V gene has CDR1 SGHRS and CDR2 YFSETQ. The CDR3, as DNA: TGCGCCAGCAGCCCTTTCGGTAGCGGCTACACCTTC. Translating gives CASSPFGSGYTF.

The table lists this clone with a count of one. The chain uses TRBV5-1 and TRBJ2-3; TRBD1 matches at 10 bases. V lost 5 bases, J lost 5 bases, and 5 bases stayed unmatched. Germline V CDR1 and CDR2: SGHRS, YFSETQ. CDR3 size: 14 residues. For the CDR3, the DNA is TGCGCCAGCAGGGGGACAGGGGAAATAGATACGCAGTATTTT. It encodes CASRGTGEIDTQYF.

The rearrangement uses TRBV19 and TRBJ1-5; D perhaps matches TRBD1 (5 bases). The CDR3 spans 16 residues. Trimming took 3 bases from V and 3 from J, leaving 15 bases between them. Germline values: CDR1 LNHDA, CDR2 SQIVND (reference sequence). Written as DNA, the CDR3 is TGTGCCAGTAGTATCCTGACAAAAGGGGACAATCAGCCCCAGCATTTT. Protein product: CASSILTKGDNQPQHF.